What follows are 3 T cell receptor beta chains derived from one specimen sequenced in a study of T-cell memory formation after mild COVID-19 (dated by TCRdb to the early 2020s). The library was produced with 5' RACE. The sample was run on an Illumina NovaSeq 6000. The public reads were reanalyzed by TCRdb: fastp trimming at Q25, MiXCR alignment, in-frame beta chains only. Entries that share a CDR3 protein sequence are merged under the most common genes and DNA. The sample table contains about 360,000 distinct CDR3 sequences; only one count was recorded for about an eighth of them. Roughly a fifth of the sample is held by the ten biggest clonotypes. Sequencing was done on a sample of PBMCs or a T cell subset sorted from them (not recorded which). These receptors were taken from a man aged 18 to 35 who had mild COVID-19 (a few samples of this study predate the infection). The sample titles of this study are shuffled in the database, so cell type and time point are left out; the donor was told from shared clones.

This clonotype was seen repeatedly, ten times or more. This chain connects TRBV6-5 to TRBJ1-2; 10 nucleotides match TRBD1. CDR3 length: 15 residues. CDR1 is MNHEY and CDR2 is SVGAGI in the germline V gene. Trimming cost V 5 bases and J 7 bases; bases outside gene matches: 10. DNA of the CDR3: TGTGCCAGCAGTCTCCGGGCGACAGGGGGCCTTGGCTACACCTTC. This gives the protein CASSLRATGGLGYTF.

This clonotype appeared a few times. This chain links TRBV4-3 with TRBJ1-6; weak D call: TRBD1 (6 bases). The germline V gene has CDR1 LGHNA and CDR2 YSLEER. V was pared by 1 base and J by 4 bases, with 8 bases between. The CDR3 has 15 amino acids. The CDR3 region is CASSQGGQYNSPLHF. The CDR3 DNA sequence: TGCGCCAGCAGCCAAGGGGGACAATATAATTCACCCCTCCACTTT.

This clonotype was found a few times. The V gene is TRBV21-1, the J gene TRBJ1-5; whether TRBD1, the table's D call, matches the DNA was not checked. TRBV21-1 is given as a pseudogene. The CDR3 spans 16 residues. The CDR3 DNA reads as TGTGCCAGCAGCAAACAGGGGAAATATAGCAATCAGCCCCAGCATTTT. Translation gives CASSKQGKYSNQPQHF.